These 27 T cell receptor beta chains share one sample of origin, sequenced in a study of blood T cell repertoires in COVID-19. Measured with immunoSEQ multiplex PCR; TCRdb has only the in-frame clones, and not every one. Here the sample spans about 150,000 clones, approximately 80% being singletons. Sequenced input: peripheral blood. The source is a man in his 70s with acute or convalescent COVID-19.

This clone was detected only once. V usage is TRBV28 and J usage is TRBJ1-2; weak D call: TRBD1 (5 bases). The CDR3 consists of 12 residues. Per the germline V gene, CDR1 is MDHEN and CDR2 is SYDVKM. Deletions cut 8 bases from V and 4 bases from J, with 11 bases between. Written as DNA, the CDR3 is TGTGCCAGCTGCAGGGTAGGCTATGGCTACACCTTC. Encoded protein: CASCRVGYGYTF.

The CDR3: CASSLLGDRGQPQHF. Here the CDR3 DNA reads TGTGCCAGCAGTCTGCTCGGGGACAGGGGTCAGCCCCAGCATTTT. The V and J genes are TRBV28 and TRBJ1-5; 10 bases align to TRBD1. Per the germline V gene, CDR1 is MDHEN and CDR2 is SYDVKM. This CDR3 has 15 amino acids. Losses at the gene ends were 5 bases for V and 6 bases for J; bases not matched to a gene: 7.

J is TRBJ1-5 and V is TRBV29-1; tentative D call: TRBD1 (6 bases). The CDR3 covers 15 residues. Deletions cut 4 bases from V and 4 bases from J, with 17 bases between. The germline V gene has CDR1 SQVTM and CDR2 ANQGSEA. The CDR3 region has the DNA TGCAGCGTTGCTGTAGGGGGGGCCATTAATCAGCCCCAGCATTTT. Translated, it gives CSVAVGGAINQPQHF. Drawing the rest from reference TRBV29-1 and TRBJ1-5, the complete variable domain is SAVISQKPSRDICQRGTSLTIQCQVDSQVTMMFWYRQQPGQSLTLIATANQGSEATYESGFVIDKFPISRPNLTFSTLTVSNMSPEDSSIYLCSVAVGGAINQPQHFGDGTRLSIL.

The chain employs TRBV6-5 and TRBJ2-7; 9 bases align to TRBD1. Losses at the gene ends were 5 bases for V and 7 bases for J; bases not matched to a gene: 9. The germline CDR1 and CDR2 sequences are MNHEY and SVGAGI. The CDR3 consists of 14 residues. In nucleotides, the CDR3 is TGTGCCAGCAGTCTCACCGGCGGGACAGGGGAGCAGTACTTC. Amino acids: CASSLTGGTGEQYF.

The chain links TRBV28 to TRBJ2-5, with D perhaps TRBD1 (6 bases). The CDR3 covers 14 residues. Germline V CDR1 and CDR2: MDHEN, SYDVKM. V was cut by 7 bases and J by 5 bases, with 17 bases left in between. The CDR3: CASTSGARLETQYF. CDR3 DNA sequence: TGTGCCAGCACATCAGGGGCCCGGTTGGAGACCCAGTACTTC.

The rearrangement links TRBV11-2 to TRBJ1-1; no definite D call. The V and J ends lost 0 bases and 2 bases respectively, with 4 bases between them. CDR1 is SGHAT, CDR2 FQNNGV, per germline. This CDR3 is 13 amino acids long. CDR3 coding DNA: TGTGCCAGCAGCTTAGACTTCAACACTGAAGCTTTCTTT. It translates to CASSLDFNTEAFF.

This clone was observed a single time. The V call is TRBV5-1, the J call TRBJ2-2, with 11 bases that match TRBD1. The CDR3 sequence is 14 residues long. V was pared by 4 bases and J by 7 bases, with 3 bases of the junction left unmatched. The germline V gene encodes CDR1 SGHRS and CDR2 YFSETQ. The DNA for the CDR3 is TGCGCCAGCAGCCCGGGACAGGGGGGCGGGGAGCTGTTTTTT. Residues: CASSPGQGGGELFF.

Only one count was recorded for this clone. The J gene is TRBJ1-2, the V gene TRBV12-3 or TRBV12-4, with a tentative D call TRBD1 (6 bases). The CDR3 has 12 amino acids. Trimming removed 4 bases at V and 9 bases at J, with 12 bases between. The CDR3 loop reads CASSSQGYSYTF. CDR3 DNA sequence: TGTGCCAGCAGTTCCCAGGGGTATAGCTACACCTTC.

The chain joins TRBV18 to TRBJ2-3, with TRBD1 matching 8 bases. CDR1 KGHSH and CDR2 LQKENI come from the germline V gene. V gave up 3 bases and J gave up 3 bases; unmatched junction bases: 5. The CDR3 extends over 15 amino acids. The DNA for the CDR3 is TGTGCCAGCTCACCGCAGGGGGCGAAGACAGATACGCAGTATTTT. Translated: CASSPQGAKTDTQYF.

The count of this clone is one. The J gene is TRBJ1-4, the V gene TRBV6-5; D ambiguous. V gave up 6 bases and J gave up 7 bases, with 12 bases separating them. The CDR3 loop spans 13 amino acids. CDR1 is MNHEY, CDR2 SVGAGI, per germline. The CDR3 region has the DNA TGTGCCAGCAGCGGAGAACTTGGTGAAAAACTGTTTTTT. Residues: CASSGELGEKLFF.

The chain couples TRBV5-1 to TRBJ2-2; TRBD2 agrees at 7 bases. V was clipped by 4 bases and J by 5 bases; unmatched bases: 5. The CDR3 covers 14 residues. Germline V gene sequence: CDR1 SGHRS, CDR2 YFSETQ. The CDR3: CASSPRGETGELFF. The CDR3 DNA sequence: TGCGCCAGCAGCCCACGGGGGGAGACCGGGGAGCTGTTTTTT.

This clone was seen a single time. The chain joins TRBV5-1 to TRBJ2-1, with 9 bases that match TRBD1. Germline V CDR1 and CDR2: SGHRS, YFSETQ. V was pared by 4 bases and J by 6 bases, with 8 bases of the junction left unmatched. This CDR3 has 15 amino acids. As DNA, the CDR3 is TGCGCCAGCAGCCGCCCGGGACAGGGTTTCAATGAGCAGTTCTTC. Amino acid sequence: CASSRPGQGFNEQFF.

V and J are TRBV28 and TRBJ2-1; 8 bases fit TRBD2. Germline CDR1 and CDR2: MDHEN and SYDVKM. V dropped 6 bases and J dropped 6; count of bases not matched to a gene: 7. This CDR3 is built from 14 residues. DNA of the CDR3: TGTGCCAGCAGAAGCGGGAGCTTGGGCAATGAGCAGTTCTTC. It specifies CASRSGSLGNEQFF.

The chain carries TRBV6-5 and TRBJ1-4; D is uncertain. The germline V gene encodes CDR1 MNHEY and CDR2 SVGAGI. The CDR3 is made up of 13 amino acids. Trimming shortened V by 2 bases and J by 11 bases, and 12 bases separated the two germline ends. The CDR3 loop reads CASSYGLLGKLFF. In DNA form, the CDR3 reads TGTGCCAGCAGTTACGGCCTACTAGGGAAACTGTTTTTT.

This chain joins TRBV6-5 and TRBJ2-5; the D gene is possibly TRBD1 (5 bases). CDR3 length equals 13 residues. V was trimmed by 4 bases and J by 3 bases, leaving 9 bases between them. Germline loops: CDR1 MNHEY, CDR2 SVGAGI. For the CDR3, the DNA is TGTGCCAGCAGTTGGGGCAGCAAAGAGACCCAGTACTTC. Protein product: CASSWGSKETQYF.

This chain joins TRBV11-2 and TRBJ2-4; 10 bases are a match to TRBD1. Germline assignment: CDR1 SGHAT and CDR2 FQNNGV. The CDR3 has 14 residues. After removal of 6 bases from V and 8 bases from J, the junction contained 7 bases not matched to a gene. The CDR3 sequence: CASRGQGRKDIQYF. Here the CDR3 DNA reads TGTGCCAGCAGGGGACAGGGGCGAAAGGACATTCAGTACTTC.

The V gene is TRBV6-6, the J gene TRBJ2-1, with D possibly being TRBD2 (9 bases). The CDR3 extends over 15 amino acids. CDR1 is MNHNY and CDR2 is SVGAGI in the germline V gene (reference sequence). Trimming pared 5 bases from V and 7 bases from J, leaving 18 bases between. The CDR3 reads CASSGASGDRNEQFF. Here the CDR3 DNA reads TGTGCCAGCAGTGGGGCTAGCGGGGACAGGAATGAGCAGTTCTTC.

The V gene is TRBV6-1, the J gene TRBJ1-2; tentatively, D is TRBD1 (5 bases). The CDR3 length is 11 residues. V was shortened by 2 bases and J by 7 bases, with 5 bases between the two germline ends. CDR1 and CDR2 from the germline V gene are MNHNS and SASEGT. Here the CDR3 DNA reads TGTGCCAGCAGTGAACAGGGTGGCTACACCTTC. Its protein is CASSEQGGYTF.

This sequence joins TRBV11-2 and TRBJ2-3; weak D call: TRBD2 (6 bases). CDR1 is SGHAT, CDR2 FQNNGV, per germline. The length of the CDR3 is 16 residues. Trimming removed 5 bases from V and 5 bases from J, with 20 bases in between. CDR3 residues: CASSPPGLTTGDTQYF. DNA for the CDR3: TGTGCCAGCAGCCCCCCGGGACTGACTACGGGAGATACGCAGTATTTT.

CDR3 loop: CASRFTGTSEYEQYF. The DNA for the CDR3 is TGTGCCAGCAGATTTACCGGGACTAGCGAGTACGAGCAGTACTTC. This chain joins TRBV11-2 and TRBJ2-7, with TRBD2 matching 10 bases. V lost 6 bases to trimming and J lost 4 bases; unmatched junction nucleotides: 9. Germline values: CDR1 SGHAT, CDR2 FQNNGV. This CDR3 region has 15 residues. The full variable domain, rest sourced from reference TRBV11-2 and TRBJ2-7, is EAGVAQSPRYKIIEKRQSVAFWCNPISGHATLYWYQQILGQGPKLLIQFQNNGVVDDSQLPKDRFSAERLKGVDSTLKIQPAKLEDSAVYLCASRFTGTSEYEQYFGPGTRLTVT.

This clone has just one count. The V and J genes are TRBV7-8 and TRBJ2-3; 8 nucleotides align to TRBD1. Trimming took 2 bases from V and 2 from J; bases not matched to a gene: 3. The CDR3 has 15 residues. Germline assignment: CDR1 SGHVS and CDR2 FQNEAQ. CDR3 bases: TGTGCCAGCAGCTTAAGGGGACAGGACACAGATACGCAGTATTTT. It is translated as CASSLRGQDTDTQYF.

As for this clone: Germline and junction disagree at one end, which may indicate a read error. J is TRBJ2-5 and V is TRBV12-5, with a tentative D call TRBD2 (5 bases). CDR1 is LGHNT, CDR2 FRNRAP, per germline. This CDR3 spans 16 amino acids. The CDR3 region is CASSFAGRPGQETQYF. The CDR3 nucleotides are TGTGCTAGTAGTTTCGCTGGGAGACCTGGCCAAGAGACCCAGTACTTC.

This clone was counted a single time. This chain connects TRBV20-1 to TRBJ2-1; 7 bases are shared with TRBD2. Germline lookup yields CDR1 DFQATT and CDR2 SNEGSKA (reference sequence). The trim removed 5 bases at V and 8 bases at J, leaving 3 bases unmatched. The CDR3 is 11 residues long. The CDR3 DNA follows: TGCAGTGCTCACGGGGGGTATGAGCAGTTCTTC. Translating gives CSAHGGYEQFF.

This clone was observed a handful of times. The rearrangement links TRBV5-1 to TRBJ2-1; 9 nucleotides align to TRBD1. The germline V gene has CDR1 SGHRS and CDR2 YFSETQ. This CDR3 is 21 amino acids long. After removal of 3 bases from V and 0 bases from J, the junction contained 19 bases not matched to a gene. As DNA, the CDR3 is TGCGCCAGCAGCTACGGGACAGGGCTTAGGGTCATCCAAAGCTCCTACAATGAGCAGTTCTTC. Protein: CASSYGTGLRVIQSSYNEQFF.

This sequence joins TRBV7-2 and TRBJ1-5; 7 bases agree with TRBD1. CDR3 length equals 13 residues. From germline, CDR1 is SGHTA and CDR2 FQGNSA. J gave up 6 bases and V 3 bases, and 2 bases lay outside the gene matches. The DNA for the CDR3 is TGTGCCAGCAGCTTGGACAGGACTCAGCCCCAGCATTTT. Translating gives CASSLDRTQPQHF.

The CDR3 DNA reads as TGCGCCAGCAGCCAAGATACAGGTCTGAAGCAGTACTTC. Its protein product is CASSQDTGLKQYF. The gene calls are TRBV4-1 and TRBJ2-7; D is perhaps TRBD1 (5 bases). CDR1 MGHRA and CDR2 YSYEKL come from the germline V gene. Trimming pared 0 bases from V and 8 bases from J, leaving 11 bases between. This CDR3 is built from 13 residues.

The chain combines TRBV12-3 or TRBV12-4 with TRBJ1-1; TRBD1 matches 7 bases. The V segment lost 2 bases and the J segment 11 bases; nucleotides outside the gene matches: 2. The CDR3 has 11 amino acids. CDR3 region: CASSLRGQAFF. CDR3 DNA sequence: TGTGCCAGCAGTTTAAGGGGGCAGGCTTTCTTT.